This T cell receptor (beta chain) was documented in a study of cytotoxic CD8 clonotypes in ibrutinib-treated CLL. Study as a whole: The patients comprised about a dozen relapsed/refractory and more than 14 treatment-naive cases, 17 to 18 IGHV unmutated. Productive templates averaged approximately 260,000 per sample, and productive rearrangements 80,000 to 95,000. Findings and caveats of the study: Baseline clonality, higher than in age-matched healthy donors, tracked circulating CD8+ T-cell counts.

CDR3 length: 13 amino acids. The V gene's germline CDR1 is SEHNR and CDR2 FQNEAQ (reference sequence). Trimming shortened V by 8 bases and J by 0 bases, and 8 bases separated the two germline ends. Sequencing was designed to attain a depth spanning 1 in 200,000 to 1 in 1 million T cells. Only in-frame clones appear in the TCRdb table, and some are missing; sequencing was by immunoSEQ multiplex PCR. The table lists over 150,000 clones, about two thirds of them singletons, with around 15% in the top ten. Comment on this clone: The target antigen is unknown.

Specimen: PBMCs, collected after 24 months of ibrutinib treatment. This clonotype originated in a human donor with chronic lymphocytic leukemia. The chain combines TRBV7-9 with TRBJ2-1, with no clear D. This chain's CDR3 is CASVQDSYNEQFF. The CDR3 region has the DNA TGTGCCAGCGTTCAGGACTCCTACAATGAGCAGTTCTTC.